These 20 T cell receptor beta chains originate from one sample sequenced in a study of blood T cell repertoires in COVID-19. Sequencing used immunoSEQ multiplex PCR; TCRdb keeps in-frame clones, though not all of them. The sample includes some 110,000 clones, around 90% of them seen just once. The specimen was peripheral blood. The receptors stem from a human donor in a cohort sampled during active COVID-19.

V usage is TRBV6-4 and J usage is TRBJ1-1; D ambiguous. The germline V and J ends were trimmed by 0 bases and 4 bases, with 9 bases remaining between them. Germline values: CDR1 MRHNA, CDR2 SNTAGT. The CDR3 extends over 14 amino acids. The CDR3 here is CASSDSPVSTEAFF. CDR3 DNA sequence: TGTGCCAGCAGTGACTCGCCCGTTAGCACTGAAGCTTTCTTT.

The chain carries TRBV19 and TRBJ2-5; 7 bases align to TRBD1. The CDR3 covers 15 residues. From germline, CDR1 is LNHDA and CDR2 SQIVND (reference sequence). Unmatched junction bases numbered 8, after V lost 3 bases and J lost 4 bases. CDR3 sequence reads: CASSIDRVGGETQYF. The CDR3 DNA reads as TGTGCCAGTAGTATTGACAGGGTCGGTGGAGAGACCCAGTACTTC. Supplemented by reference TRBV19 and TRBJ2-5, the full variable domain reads DGGITQSPKYLFRKEGQNVTLSCEQNLNHDAMYWYRQDPGQGLRLIYYSQIVNDFQKGDIAEGYSVSREKKESFPLTVTSAQKNPTAFYLCASSIDRVGGETQYFGPGTRLLVL.

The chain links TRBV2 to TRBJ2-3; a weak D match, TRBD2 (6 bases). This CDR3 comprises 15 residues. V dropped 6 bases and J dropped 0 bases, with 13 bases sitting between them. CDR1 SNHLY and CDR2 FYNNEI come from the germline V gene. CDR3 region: CASRRDSPSTDTQYF. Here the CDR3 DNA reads TGTGCCAGCAGGAGGGACTCCCCCAGCACAGATACGCAGTATTTT.

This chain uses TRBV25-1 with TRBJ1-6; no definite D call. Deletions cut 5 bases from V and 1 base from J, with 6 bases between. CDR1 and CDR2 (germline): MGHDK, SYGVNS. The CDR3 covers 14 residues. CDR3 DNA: TGTGCCAGCAGTCAGACATCCTATAATTCACCCCTCCACTTT. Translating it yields CASSQTSYNSPLHF.

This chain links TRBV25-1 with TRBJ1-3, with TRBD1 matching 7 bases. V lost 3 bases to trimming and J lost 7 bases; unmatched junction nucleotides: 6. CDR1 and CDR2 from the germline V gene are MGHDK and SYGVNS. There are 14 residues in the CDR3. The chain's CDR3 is CASSDPPRGNTIYF. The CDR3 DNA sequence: TGTGCCAGCAGTGACCCCCCCAGGGGGAACACCATATATTTT.

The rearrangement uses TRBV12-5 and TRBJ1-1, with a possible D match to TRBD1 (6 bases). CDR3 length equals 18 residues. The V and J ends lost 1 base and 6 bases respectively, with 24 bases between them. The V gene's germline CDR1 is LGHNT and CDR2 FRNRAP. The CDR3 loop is CASGLAPFLGRGNPEAFF. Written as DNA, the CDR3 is TGTGCTAGTGGTTTGGCTCCCTTCCTAGGCAGGGGTAACCCTGAAGCTTTCTTT. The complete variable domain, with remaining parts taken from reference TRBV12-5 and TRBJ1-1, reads DARVTQTPRHKVTEMGQEVTMRCQPILGHNTVFWYRQTMMQGLELLAYFRNRAPLDDSGMPKDRFSAEMPDATLATLKIQPSEPRDSAVYFCASGLAPFLGRGNPEAFFGQGTRLTVV.

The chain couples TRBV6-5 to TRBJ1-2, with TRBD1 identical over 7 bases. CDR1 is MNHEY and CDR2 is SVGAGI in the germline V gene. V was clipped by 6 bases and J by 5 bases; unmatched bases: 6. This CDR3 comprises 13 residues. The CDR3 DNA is TGTGCCAGCAGACCCGGGACAGCGTATGGCTACACCTTC. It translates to CASRPGTAYGYTF.

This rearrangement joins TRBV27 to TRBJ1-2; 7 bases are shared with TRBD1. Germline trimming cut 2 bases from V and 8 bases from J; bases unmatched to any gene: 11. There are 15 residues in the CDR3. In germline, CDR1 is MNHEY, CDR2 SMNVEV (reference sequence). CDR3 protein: CASSLRDDRVGGYTF. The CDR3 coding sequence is TGTGCCAGCAGTTTAAGGGATGACAGGGTTGGGGGCTACACCTTC.

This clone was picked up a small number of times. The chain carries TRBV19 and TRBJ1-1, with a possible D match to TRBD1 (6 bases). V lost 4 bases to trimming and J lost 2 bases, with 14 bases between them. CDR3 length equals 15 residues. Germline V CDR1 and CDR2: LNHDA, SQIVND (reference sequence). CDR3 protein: CASSTQDSPNTEAFF. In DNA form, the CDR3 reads TGTGCCAGTAGTACCCAGGACAGCCCTAACACTGAAGCTTTCTTT.

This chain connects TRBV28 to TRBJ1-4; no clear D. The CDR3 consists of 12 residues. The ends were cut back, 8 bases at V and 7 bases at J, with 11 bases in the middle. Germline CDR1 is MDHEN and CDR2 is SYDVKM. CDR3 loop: CASGVGSEKLFF. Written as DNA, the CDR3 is TGTGCCAGCGGAGTAGGTTCTGAAAAACTGTTTTTT.

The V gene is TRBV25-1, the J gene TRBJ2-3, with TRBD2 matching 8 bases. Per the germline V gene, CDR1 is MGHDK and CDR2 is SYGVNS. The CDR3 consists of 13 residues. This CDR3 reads CAAASGGPDTQYF. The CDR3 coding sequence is TGTGCAGCAGCGTCGGGAGGGCCAGATACGCAGTATTTT.

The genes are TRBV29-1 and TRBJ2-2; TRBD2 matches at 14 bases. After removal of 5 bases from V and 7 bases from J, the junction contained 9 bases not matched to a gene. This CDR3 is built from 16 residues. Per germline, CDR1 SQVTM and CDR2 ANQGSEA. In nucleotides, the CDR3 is TGCAGCGTTACCGGGACTAGCGGGAGATCCGGCGGGGAGCTGTTTTTT. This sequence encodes CSVTGTSGRSGGELFF.

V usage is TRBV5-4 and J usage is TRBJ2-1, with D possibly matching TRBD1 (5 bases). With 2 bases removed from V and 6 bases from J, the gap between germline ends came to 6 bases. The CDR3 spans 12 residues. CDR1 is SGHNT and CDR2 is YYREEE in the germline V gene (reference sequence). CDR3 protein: CASSFTGNEQFF. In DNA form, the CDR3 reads TGTGCCAGCAGCTTTACAGGCAATGAGCAGTTCTTC.

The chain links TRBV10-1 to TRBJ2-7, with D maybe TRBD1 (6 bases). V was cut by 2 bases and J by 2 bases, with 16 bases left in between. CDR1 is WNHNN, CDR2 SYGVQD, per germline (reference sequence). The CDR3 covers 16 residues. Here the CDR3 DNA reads TGCGCCAGCAGTGAGAGTGGTCGGACAGACGCCTACGAGCAGTACTTC. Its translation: CASSESGRTDAYEQYF.

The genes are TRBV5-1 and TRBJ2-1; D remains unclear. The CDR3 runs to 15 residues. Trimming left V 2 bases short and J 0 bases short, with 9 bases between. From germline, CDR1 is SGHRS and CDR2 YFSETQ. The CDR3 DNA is TGCGCCAGCAGCTTCGAACTTAACTCCTACAATGAGCAGTTCTTC. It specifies CASSFELNSYNEQFF.

This CDR3 reads CASSPRGPYNEQFF. The CDR3 DNA reads TGTGCCAGCAGTCCCCGAGGTCCCTACAATGAGCAGTTCTTC. The V call is TRBV6-6, the J call TRBJ2-1; D gene unclear. V gave up 5 bases and J gave up 2 bases, with 10 bases separating them. Germline-derived CDR1 and CDR2 are MNHNY and SVGAGI (reference sequence). The CDR3 extends over 14 amino acids.

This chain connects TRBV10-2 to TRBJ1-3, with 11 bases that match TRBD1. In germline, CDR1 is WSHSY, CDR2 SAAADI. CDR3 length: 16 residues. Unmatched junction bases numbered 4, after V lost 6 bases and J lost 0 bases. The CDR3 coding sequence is TGCGCCAGCAGGGGACAGGGGGAAAGCTCTGGAAACACCATATATTTT. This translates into CASRGQGESSGNTIYF.

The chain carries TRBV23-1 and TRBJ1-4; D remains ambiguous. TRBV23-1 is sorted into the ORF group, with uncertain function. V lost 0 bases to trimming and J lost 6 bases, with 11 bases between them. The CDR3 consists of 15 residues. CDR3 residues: CASSQSGGNHEKLFF. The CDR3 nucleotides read TGCGCCAGCAGTCAATCAGGAGGGAATCATGAAAAACTGTTTTTT.

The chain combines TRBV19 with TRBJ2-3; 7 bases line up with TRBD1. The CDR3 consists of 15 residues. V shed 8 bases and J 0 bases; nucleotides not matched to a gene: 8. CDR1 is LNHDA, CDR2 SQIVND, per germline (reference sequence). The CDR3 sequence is CASSQGPSSTDTQYF. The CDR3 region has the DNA TGTGCCAGTTCACAGGGGCCTTCTAGCACAGATACGCAGTATTTT.

The CDR3 DNA reads as TGTGCCAGCAGCTCGCGGGGGGCGGGCGGCGTCACTGAAGCTTTCTTT. This translates into CASSSRGAGGVTEAFF. The rearrangement links TRBV7-3 to TRBJ1-1; TRBD1 might be the D (6 bases). V lost 4 bases to trimming and J lost 4 bases, with 19 bases between them. CDR3 size: 16 residues. Germline-derived CDR1 and CDR2 are SGHTA and FQGTGA.